Sequencing of this T cell receptor beta chain was carried out in a study of early T cells in non-severe SARS-CoV-2 infection. Turning to the study itself: Sequencing targeted bulk RNA from unsorted whole blood, leaving chains unpaired. Study results and caveats: Matching with VDJdb favored anti-spike CD8 responses (missing private and CD4 specificities).

This CDR3 is built from 15 residues. Trimming took 2 bases from V and 3 from J; bases not matched to a gene: 3. Germline CDR1 and CDR2: SGHRS and YFSETQ. Individual cDNA molecules were tagged with unique molecular identifiers, the study reported. MiXCR, run by TCRdb on the 5' RACE reads, gives a single entry per CDR3 protein. The sample lists tens of thousands of distinct CDR3 sequences; 3.5% to 4.5% were seen once. This clonotype was seen many times. What it binds is not known. The receptor's source is an adult who was a healthcare worker with PCR-confirmed SARS-CoV-2 infection or an uninfected control (not recorded which). This chain joins TRBV5-1 and TRBJ2-1, with 9 bases that match TRBD1. Sequenced: whole blood. The CDR3 here is CASSFWTGVYNEQFF. CDR3 DNA sequence: TGCGCCAGCAGCTTTTGGACAGGGGTCTACAATGAGCAGTTCTTC.